This is a list of T cell receptor beta chains from one sample in a study of T-cell reconstitution after alpha-beta-depleted transplantation in children. TCRdb re-called the PCR reads through MiXCR, storing one row per CDR3 protein. This table holds 500,000 to 750,000 distinct CDR3 sequences, 13% found once. Sequences were derived from PBMCs, mostly from graft donor cells, sampled 360 days after TCRalphabeta/CD19-depleted stem cell transplant. Every receptor here comes from a male patient between 5 and 17 years old who had a stem cell transplant for acute myeloid leukemia, so the T cells may come from the graft donor. CDR3s include the opening cysteine and the closing phenylalanine or tryptophan. The D gene is left open where the match is weak. Clone sizes are given selectively: once, few, many, or a class where the clone is expanded.

j_call d_call v_call clone_size cdr3_nt cdr3_aa
TRBJ2-7 TRBD2 TRBV25-1 - TGTGCCAGCAGTGAATACGGGCCTAGCGGGCGTCCCTACGAGCAGTACTTC CASSEYGPSGRPYEQYF
TRBJ1-5 - TRBV7-2 - TGTGCCAGCAGCTTAACTCTGGGGAATAGCAATCAGCCCCAGCATTTT CASSLTLGNSNQPQHF
TRBJ2-4 - TRBV18 once TGTGCCAGCTCACGGAGGGAATCCAAAAACATTCAGTACTTC CASSRRESKNIQYF
TRBJ2-1 - TRBV19 few TGTGCCAGTAATGGGCGGCCCCACTACAATGAGCAGTTCTTC CASNGRPHYNEQFF
TRBJ2-2 TRBD1 TRBV15 many TGTGCCACCGAACCAGGACAGGGCGATGCCGGGGAGCTGTTTTTT CATEPGQGDAGELFF
TRBJ2-5 TRBD1 TRBV20-1 few TGCAGTGCTCCACAGGGGGCCCAAGAGACCCAGTACTTC CSAPQGAQETQYF
TRBJ1-1 - TRBV12-3/TRBV12-4 few TGTGCCAGCAGTTTGTGGGACATGAACACTGAAGCTTTCTTT CASSLWDMNTEAFF
TRBJ2-1 - TRBV29-1 - TGCAGCGTTGATCCCCCAGGAATGTATGAGCAGTTCTTC CSVDPPGMYEQFF
TRBJ2-7 TRBD2 TRBV28 - TGTGCCAGCAGGTCTTGGCTAGCGGGACCCTACGAGCAGTACTTC CASRSWLAGPYEQYF
TRBJ2-3 TRBD2 TRBV29-1 few TGCAGCGTTGAAGGGATAGCGGGCGGACCCACAGATACGCAGTATTTT CSVEGIAGGPTDTQYF
TRBJ1-5 - TRBV28 - TGTGCCAGCAGTTTAAGGTTCGGTCGGCAGGGCGGCAATCAGCCCCAGCATTTT CASSLRFGRQGGNQPQHF
TRBJ2-7 TRBD2 TRBV2 - TGTGCCAGCAGTGATCCCGCGAGGGCCGGGACTAGCGGGCTCTACGAGCAGTACTTC CASSDPARAGTSGLYEQYF
TRBJ2-1 - TRBV27 few TGTGCCAGCAGACCCCAAGGCGGCGCCCTTTACAATGAGCAGTTCTTC CASRPQGGALYNEQFF
TRBJ1-1 - TRBV5-1 - TGCGCCAGCAGCTTGGTTCAAGGCGGTAACACTGAAGCTTTCTTT CASSLVQGGNTEAFF
TRBJ2-7 TRBD2 TRBV20-1 few TGCAGTGCTAGTACTAGCGGAGGAGGCGAGCAGTACTTC CSASTSGGGEQYF
TRBJ2-1 TRBD2 TRBV7-3 - TGTGCCAGCAGCTTAAAGCGTGCTAGCGGATACAATGAGCAGTTCTTC CASSLKRASGYNEQFF
TRBJ2-1 - TRBV20-1 - TGCAGTGCTAAAGGTGACAGAAACAATGAGCAGTTCTTC CSAKGDRNNEQFF
TRBJ2-7 - TRBV30 - TGTGCCTGGAGTGGCGGACTATCCAGCGAGCAGTACTTC CAWSGGLSSEQYF
TRBJ2-2 TRBD2 TRBV14 many TGTGCCAGCAGCCAAGTTAGCGGGATGACCGGGGAGCTGTTTTTT CASSQVSGMTGELFF
TRBJ1-1 TRBD1 TRBV4-2 - TGTGCCAGCAGCCAACGGACAGGGGGCCACGAAGCTTTCTTT CASSQRTGGHEAFF
TRBJ1-2 - TRBV15 few TGTGCCACCAGCAGAGCGGCAGGCTATGGCTACACCTTC CATSRAAGYGYTF
TRBJ2-7 TRBD2 TRBV28 few TGTGCCAGCAGCCCTAATAGCGGGAGTTCCTACGAGCAGTACTTC CASSPNSGSSYEQYF
TRBJ1-2 TRBD1 TRBV20-1 - TGCAGTGCTAGCCGGGACAGGAACTATGGCTACACCTTC CSASRDRNYGYTF